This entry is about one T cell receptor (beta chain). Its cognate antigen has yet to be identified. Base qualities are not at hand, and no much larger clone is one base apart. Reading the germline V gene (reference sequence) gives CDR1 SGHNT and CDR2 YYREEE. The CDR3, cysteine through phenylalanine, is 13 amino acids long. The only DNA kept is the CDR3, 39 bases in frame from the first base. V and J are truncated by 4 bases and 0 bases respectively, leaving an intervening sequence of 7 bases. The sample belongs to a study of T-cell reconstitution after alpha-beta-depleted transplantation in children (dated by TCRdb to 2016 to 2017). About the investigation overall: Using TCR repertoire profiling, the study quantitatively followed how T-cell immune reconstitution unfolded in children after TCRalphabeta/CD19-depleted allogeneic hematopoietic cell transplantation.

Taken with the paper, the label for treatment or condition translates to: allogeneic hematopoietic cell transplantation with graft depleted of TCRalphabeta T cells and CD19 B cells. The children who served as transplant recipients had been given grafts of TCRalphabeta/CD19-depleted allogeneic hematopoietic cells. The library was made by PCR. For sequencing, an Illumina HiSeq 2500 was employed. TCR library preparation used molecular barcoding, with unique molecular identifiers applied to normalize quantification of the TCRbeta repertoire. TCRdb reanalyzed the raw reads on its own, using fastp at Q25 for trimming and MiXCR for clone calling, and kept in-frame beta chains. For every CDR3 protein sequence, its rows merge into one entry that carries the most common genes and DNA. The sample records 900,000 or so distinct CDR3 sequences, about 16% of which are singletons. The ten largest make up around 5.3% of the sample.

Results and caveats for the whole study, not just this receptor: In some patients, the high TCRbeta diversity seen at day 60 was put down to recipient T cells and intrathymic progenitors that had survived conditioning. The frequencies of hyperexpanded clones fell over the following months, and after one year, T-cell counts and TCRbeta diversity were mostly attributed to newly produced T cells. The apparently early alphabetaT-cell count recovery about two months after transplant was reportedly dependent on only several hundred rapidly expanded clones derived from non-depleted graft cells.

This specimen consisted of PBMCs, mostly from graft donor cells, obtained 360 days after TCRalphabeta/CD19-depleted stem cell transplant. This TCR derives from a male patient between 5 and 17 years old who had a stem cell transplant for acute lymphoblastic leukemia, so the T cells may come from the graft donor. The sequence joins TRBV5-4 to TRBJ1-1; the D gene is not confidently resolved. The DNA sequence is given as TGTGCCAGCAGCCCCAATTTGAACACTGAAGCTTTCTTT. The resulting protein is CASSPNLNTEAFF.